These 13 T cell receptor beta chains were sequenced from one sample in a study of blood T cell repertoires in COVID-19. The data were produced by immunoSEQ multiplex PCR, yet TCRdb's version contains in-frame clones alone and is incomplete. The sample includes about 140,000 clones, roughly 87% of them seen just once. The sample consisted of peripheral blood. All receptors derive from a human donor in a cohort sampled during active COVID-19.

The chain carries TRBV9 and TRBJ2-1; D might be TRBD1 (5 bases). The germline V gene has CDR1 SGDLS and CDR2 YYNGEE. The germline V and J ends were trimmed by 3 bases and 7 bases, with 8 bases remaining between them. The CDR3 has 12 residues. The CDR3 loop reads CASSARENEQFF. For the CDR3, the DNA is TGTGCCAGCAGCGCCAGGGAAAATGAGCAGTTCTTC.

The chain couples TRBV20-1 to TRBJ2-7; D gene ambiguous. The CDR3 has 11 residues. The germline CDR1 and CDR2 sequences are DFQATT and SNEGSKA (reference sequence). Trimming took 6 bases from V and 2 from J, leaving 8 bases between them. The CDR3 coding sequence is TGCAGTGCCCGAGGAACCTACGAGCAGTACTTC. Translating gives CSARGTYEQYF.

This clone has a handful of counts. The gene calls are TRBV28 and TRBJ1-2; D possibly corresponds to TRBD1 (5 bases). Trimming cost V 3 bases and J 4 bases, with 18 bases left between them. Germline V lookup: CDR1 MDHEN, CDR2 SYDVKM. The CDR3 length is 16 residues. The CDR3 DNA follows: TGTGCCAGCAGTTTTGGACATCATCTTCGGAGCTATGGCTACACCTTC. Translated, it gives CASSFGHHLRSYGYTF.

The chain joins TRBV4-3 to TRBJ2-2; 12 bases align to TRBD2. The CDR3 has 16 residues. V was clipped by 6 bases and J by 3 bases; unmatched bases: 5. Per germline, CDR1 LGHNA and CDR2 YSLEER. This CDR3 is CASSQTSGGYTGELFF. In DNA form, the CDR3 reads TGCGCCAGCAGTCAGACTAGCGGGGGTTACACCGGGGAGCTGTTTTTT.

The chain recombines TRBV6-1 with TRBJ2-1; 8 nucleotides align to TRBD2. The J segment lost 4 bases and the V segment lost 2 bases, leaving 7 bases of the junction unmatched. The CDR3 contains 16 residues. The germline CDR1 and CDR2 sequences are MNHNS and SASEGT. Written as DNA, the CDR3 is TGTGCCAGCAGTGAATCGAGCGGGGGCCCTTACAATGAGCAGTTCTTC. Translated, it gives CASSESSGGPYNEQFF.

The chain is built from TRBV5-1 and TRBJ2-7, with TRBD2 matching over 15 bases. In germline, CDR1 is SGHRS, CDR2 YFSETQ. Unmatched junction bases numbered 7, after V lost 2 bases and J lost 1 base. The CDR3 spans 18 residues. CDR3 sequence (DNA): TGCGCCAGCAGCTTTCTTGGACTAGCGGGAGGGGGGTCCTACGAGCAGTACTTC. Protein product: CASSFLGLAGGGSYEQYF. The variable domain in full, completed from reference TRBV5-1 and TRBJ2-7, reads KAGVTQTPRYLIKTRGQQVTLSCSPISGHRSVSWYQQTPGQGLQFLFEYFSETQRNKGNFPGRFSGRQFSNSRSEMNVSTLELGDSALYLCASSFLGLAGGGSYEQYFGPGTRLTVT.

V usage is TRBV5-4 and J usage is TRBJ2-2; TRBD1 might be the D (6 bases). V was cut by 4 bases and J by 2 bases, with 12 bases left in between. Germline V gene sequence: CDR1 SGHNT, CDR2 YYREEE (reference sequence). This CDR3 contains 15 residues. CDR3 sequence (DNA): TGTGCCAGCAGCCCCGGACAGACTAACACCGGGGAGCTGTTTTTT. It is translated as CASSPGQTNTGELFF.

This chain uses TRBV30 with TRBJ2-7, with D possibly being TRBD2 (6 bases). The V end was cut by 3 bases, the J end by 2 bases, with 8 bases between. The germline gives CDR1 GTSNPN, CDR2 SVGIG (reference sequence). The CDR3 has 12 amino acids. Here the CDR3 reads CAWRGGPYEQYF. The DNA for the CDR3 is TGTGCCTGGAGGGGAGGACCCTACGAGCAGTACTTC.

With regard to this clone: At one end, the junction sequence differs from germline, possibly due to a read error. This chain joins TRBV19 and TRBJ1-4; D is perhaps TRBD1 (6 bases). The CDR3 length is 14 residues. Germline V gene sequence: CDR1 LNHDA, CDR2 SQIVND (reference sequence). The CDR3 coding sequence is TGTGCCAGTAGTATTTACAGGGCTTGGGGAAAAACTGTTTTT. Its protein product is CASSIYRAWGKTVF.

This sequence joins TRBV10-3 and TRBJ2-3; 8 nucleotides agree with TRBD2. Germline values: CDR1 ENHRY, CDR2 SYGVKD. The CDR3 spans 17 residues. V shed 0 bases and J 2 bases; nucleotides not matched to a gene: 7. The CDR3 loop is CAISESVSGGITDTQYF. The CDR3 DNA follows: TGTGCCATCAGTGAGTCGGTGAGCGGGGGAATCACAGATACGCAGTATTTT.

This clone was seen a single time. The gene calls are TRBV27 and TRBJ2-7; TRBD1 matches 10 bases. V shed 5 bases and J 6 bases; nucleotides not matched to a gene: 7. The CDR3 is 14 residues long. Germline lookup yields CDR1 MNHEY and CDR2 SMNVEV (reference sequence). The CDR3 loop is CASSPRQGAPEQYF. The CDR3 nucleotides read TGTGCCAGCAGTCCGAGACAGGGGGCCCCCGAGCAGTACTTC.

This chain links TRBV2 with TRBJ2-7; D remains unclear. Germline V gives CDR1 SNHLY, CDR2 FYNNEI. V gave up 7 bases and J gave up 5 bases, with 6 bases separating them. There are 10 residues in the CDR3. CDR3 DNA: TGTGCCAGCATAGCCCACGAGCAGTACTTC. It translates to CASIAHEQYF.

The CDR3 sequence is CASSIDNRGTTYEQYF. CDR3 nucleotides: TGTGCCAGTAGTATAGATAACAGGGGGACGACCTACGAGCAGTACTTC. V usage is TRBV19 and J usage is TRBJ2-7, with 8 bases matching TRBD1. V lost 0 bases to trimming and J lost 2 bases; unmatched junction nucleotides: 6. The V gene's germline CDR1 is LNHDA and CDR2 SQIVND (reference sequence). The CDR3 is 16 amino acids.